Given below is one T cell receptor (beta chain) in context. The sample is drawn from a study of cytomegalovirus exposure and HLA in healthy donors. The germline gives CDR1 LGHNA, CDR2 YSLEER. With 5 bases clipped from V and 3 bases from J, the junction kept 4 bases outside the gene matches. CDR3 length equals 15 residues. In the PCR, 60 Vbeta and 13 Jbeta primers were used. Method: immunoSEQ multiplex PCR; TCRdb's copy keeps in-frame clones and lacks some. This table holds roughly 190,000 clones, about 85% found once. This TCR came from a woman aged 50 to 65 in good health and CMV-seronegative. J is TRBJ2-7 and V is TRBV4-3; the match to TRBD2 covers 13 bases. What was sequenced was PBMCs. The CDR3 reads CASSSGLAGIYEQYF. The DNA of the CDR3 is TGCGCCAGCAGCTCGGGACTAGCGGGAATCTACGAGCAGTACTTC.